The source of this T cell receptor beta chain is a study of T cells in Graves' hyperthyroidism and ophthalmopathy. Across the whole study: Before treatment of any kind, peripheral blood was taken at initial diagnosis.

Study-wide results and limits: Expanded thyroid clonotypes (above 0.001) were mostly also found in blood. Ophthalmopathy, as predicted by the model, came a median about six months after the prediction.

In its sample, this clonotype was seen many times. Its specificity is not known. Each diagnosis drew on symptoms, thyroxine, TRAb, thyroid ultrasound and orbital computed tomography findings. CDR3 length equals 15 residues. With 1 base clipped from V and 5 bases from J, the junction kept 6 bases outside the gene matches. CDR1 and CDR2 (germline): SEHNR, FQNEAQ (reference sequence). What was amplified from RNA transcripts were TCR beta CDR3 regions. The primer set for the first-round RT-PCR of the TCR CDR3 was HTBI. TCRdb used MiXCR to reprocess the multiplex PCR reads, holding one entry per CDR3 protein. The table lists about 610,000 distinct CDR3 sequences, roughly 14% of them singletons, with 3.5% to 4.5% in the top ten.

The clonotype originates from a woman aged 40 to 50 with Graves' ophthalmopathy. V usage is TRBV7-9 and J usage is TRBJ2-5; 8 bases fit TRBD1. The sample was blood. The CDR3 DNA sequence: TGTGCCAGCAGCTTAGGATACAACAGGGGGGAGACCCAGTACTTC. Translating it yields CASSLGYNRGETQYF.